Listed below are T cell receptor beta chains from one sample, sequenced in a study of blood T cells in healthy people across ages. Each CDR3 protein gets one entry after TCRdb re-called the 5' RACE reads with MiXCR. Among hundreds of thousands of distinct CDR3 sequences listed, around 62% were seen once. The sample was blood. The receptors here all came from a man aged 25 to 45 in good health. Each CDR3 is given with its conserved first and last residue. D genes are given only for firm matches. A row's size may be missing; if present it is once, few, many or a size class.

d_gene: -
j_gene: TRBJ2-1
v_gene: TRBV7-3
abundance: few
CDR3aa: CASSPIQGEQFF
CDR3nt: TGTGCCAGCAGCCCCATTCAGGGTGAGCAGTTCTTC

d_gene: TRBD1
j_gene: TRBJ1-1
v_gene: TRBV27
abundance: -
CDR3aa: CASSWGQTFMNTEAFF
CDR3nt: TGTGCCAGCAGCTGGGGACAGACGTTCATGAACACTGAAGCTTTCTTT

d_gene: -
j_gene: TRBJ1-2
v_gene: TRBV4-2
abundance: -
CDR3aa: CASSQDDSWENYGYTF
CDR3nt: TGTGCCAGCAGCCAAGACGACAGTTGGGAAAACTATGGCTACACCTTC

d_gene: -
j_gene: TRBJ1-4
v_gene: TRBV2
abundance: -
CDR3aa: CAGMDEKLFF
CDR3nt: TGTGCCGGCATGGATGAAAAACTGTTTTTT

d_gene: -
j_gene: TRBJ2-5
v_gene: TRBV29-1
abundance: -
CDR3aa: CSVGGQQETQYF
CDR3nt: TGCAGCGTGGGCGGACAGCAAGAGACCCAGTACTTC

d_gene: -
j_gene: TRBJ2-7
v_gene: TRBV20-1
abundance: -
CDR3aa: CSAAASTFDEQYF
CDR3nt: TGCAGTGCGGCAGCAAGTACTTTCGATGAGCAGTACTTC

d_gene: TRBD1
j_gene: TRBJ1-4
v_gene: TRBV9
abundance: -
CDR3aa: CASSPRGRSDEKLFF
CDR3nt: TGTGCCAGCAGCCCCAGGGGGCGGAGTGATGAAAAACTGTTTTTT

d_gene: TRBD2
j_gene: TRBJ2-3
v_gene: TRBV11-1
abundance: -
CDR3aa: CASSPRLRLAGGIQSSTDTQYF
CDR3nt: TGTGCCAGCAGCCCAAGGCTTCGGCTAGCGGGGGGCATACAATCTAGCACAGATACGCAGTATTTT

d_gene: -
j_gene: TRBJ1-2
v_gene: TRBV7-3
abundance: -
CDR3aa: CASTLKGYGYTF
CDR3nt: TGTGCCAGCACCCTCAAGGGTTATGGCTACACCTTC

d_gene: TRBD1
j_gene: TRBJ2-3
v_gene: TRBV7-8
abundance: -
CDR3aa: CASSLMSGGNTDMQYF
CDR3nt: TGTGCCAGCAGCTTAATGTCAGGGGGAAACACAGATATGCAGTATTTT

d_gene: TRBD2
j_gene: TRBJ2-1
v_gene: TRBV4-2
abundance: few
CDR3aa: CASSPRTSGGSYNEQFF
CDR3nt: TGTGCCAGCAGCCCACGTACTAGCGGGGGCTCCTACAATGAGCAGTTCTTC

d_gene: TRBD2
j_gene: TRBJ2-7
v_gene: TRBV20-1
abundance: few
CDR3aa: CSASRSGGPNSYEQYF
CDR3nt: TGCAGTGCTAGTCGTAGCGGGGGCCCTAACTCCTACGAGCAGTACTTC

d_gene: -
j_gene: TRBJ2-6
v_gene: TRBV6-4
abundance: -
CDR3aa: CASRDSSGTNALTF
CDR3nt: TGTGCCAGCAGGGACAGCTCTGGGACCAACGCCCTGACTTTC

d_gene: TRBD1
j_gene: TRBJ2-2
v_gene: TRBV20-1
abundance: -
CDR3aa: CSARPTTGGPGELFF
CDR3nt: TGCAGTGCTAGACCCACGACAGGGGGCCCCGGGGAGCTGTTTTTT

d_gene: TRBD1
j_gene: TRBJ1-1
v_gene: TRBV4-3
abundance: -
CDR3aa: CASSQPGQGSTEAFF
CDR3nt: TGCGCCAGCAGCCAGCCGGGACAGGGGAGCACTGAAGCTTTCTTT

d_gene: TRBD1
j_gene: TRBJ2-7
v_gene: TRBV4-1
abundance: -
CDR3aa: CASSQGTGDNEQYF
CDR3nt: TGCGCCAGCAGCCAAGGGACAGGGGACAATGAGCAGTACTTC

d_gene: TRBD1
j_gene: TRBJ2-5
v_gene: TRBV29-1
abundance: -
CDR3aa: CSFSPTGQETQYF
CDR3nt: TGCAGCTTCTCCCCGACAGGGCAAGAGACCCAGTACTTC

d_gene: -
j_gene: TRBJ2-5
v_gene: TRBV5-1
abundance: few
CDR3aa: CASSLQTGSGETQYF
CDR3nt: TGCGCCAGCAGCTTGCAGACAGGTAGCGGGGAGACCCAGTACTTC

d_gene: -
j_gene: TRBJ2-4
v_gene: TRBV18
abundance: -
CDR3aa: CASSPRDSGGAQYF
CDR3nt: TGTGCCAGCTCCCCCAGGGACTCAGGGGGGGCCCAGTACTTC

d_gene: -
j_gene: TRBJ2-2
v_gene: TRBV6-6
abundance: -
CDR3aa: CASSQQGNTGELFF
CDR3nt: TGTGCCAGCAGTCAACAGGGGAACACCGGGGAGCTGTTTTTT

d_gene: -
j_gene: TRBJ1-4
v_gene: TRBV12-3/TRBV12-4
abundance: -
CDR3aa: CASSLRRGNEKLFF
CDR3nt: TGTGCCAGCAGTTTAAGAAGGGGAAATGAAAAACTGTTTTTT

d_gene: TRBD2
j_gene: TRBJ2-7
v_gene: TRBV20-1
abundance: -
CDR3aa: CSARGTSGGYAYEQYF
CDR3nt: TGCAGTGCTAGGGGGACTAGCGGGGGGTACGCCTACGAACAGTACTTC

d_gene: TRBD1
j_gene: TRBJ2-1
v_gene: TRBV3-1
abundance: -
CDR3aa: CASSQMTGSYNEQFF
CDR3nt: TGTGCCAGCAGCCAAATGACAGGGTCGTACAATGAGCAGTTCTTC

d_gene: -
j_gene: TRBJ2-7
v_gene: TRBV29-1
abundance: -
CDR3aa: CSVRGAIAYEQYF
CDR3nt: TGCAGCGTGAGAGGGGCCATAGCCTACGAGCAGTACTTC

d_gene: TRBD2
j_gene: TRBJ2-3
v_gene: TRBV20-1
abundance: -
CDR3aa: CSAPPGGEGRGTDTQYF
CDR3nt: TGCAGTGCTCCACCTGGGGGGGAGGGGCGGGGCACAGATACGCAGTATTTT

d_gene: -
j_gene: TRBJ2-7
v_gene: TRBV20-1
abundance: few
CDR3aa: CSAKTVYEQYF
CDR3nt: TGCAGTGCTAAAACAGTTTACGAGCAGTATTTC

d_gene: -
j_gene: TRBJ2-2
v_gene: TRBV3-1
abundance: few
CDR3aa: CASSQAPQAGELFF
CDR3nt: TGTGCCAGCAGCCAAGCCCCCCAGGCCGGGGAGCTGTTTTTT

d_gene: TRBD1
j_gene: TRBJ1-2
v_gene: TRBV12-3/TRBV12-4
abundance: -
CDR3aa: CASSSRRQGNYGYTF
CDR3nt: TGTGCCAGCAGTTCCAGGCGACAGGGGAACTATGGCTACACCTTC

d_gene: -
j_gene: TRBJ1-2
v_gene: TRBV6-1
abundance: -
CDR3aa: CASTATAANYGYTF
CDR3nt: TGTGCCAGCACGGCGACGGCGGCAAACTATGGCTACACCTTC

d_gene: -
j_gene: TRBJ2-5
v_gene: TRBV5-1
abundance: -
CDR3aa: CASSLAPIRGAETQYF
CDR3nt: TGCGCCAGCAGCTTGGCCCCCATACGGGGGGCAGAGACCCAGTACTTC

d_gene: -
j_gene: TRBJ1-6
v_gene: TRBV12-3/TRBV12-4
abundance: -
CDR3aa: CASSAPGAVSPLHF
CDR3nt: TGTGCCAGCAGTGCCCCGGGCGCCGTTTCACCCCTCCACTTT

d_gene: -
j_gene: TRBJ2-3
v_gene: TRBV14
abundance: -
CDR3aa: CASSQARKGDTQYF
CDR3nt: TGTGCCAGCAGCCAGGCTAGGAAGGGAGATACGCAGTATTTT

d_gene: -
j_gene: TRBJ2-6
v_gene: TRBV27
abundance: -
CDR3aa: CASSSVSSGANVLTF
CDR3nt: TGTGCCAGCAGTTCAGTTAGCTCTGGGGCCAACGTCCTGACTTTC

d_gene: -
j_gene: TRBJ2-5
v_gene: TRBV30
abundance: -
CDR3aa: CAWSPGVQETQYF
CDR3nt: TGTGCCTGGTCCCCTGGGGTCCAAGAGACCCAGTACTTC

d_gene: TRBD2
j_gene: TRBJ2-7
v_gene: TRBV7-2
abundance: -
CDR3aa: CASSLVSGTSGEQYF
CDR3nt: TGTGCCAGCAGCTTAGTTTCAGGGACTAGCGGCGAGCAGTACTTC

d_gene: -
j_gene: TRBJ2-7
v_gene: TRBV20-1
abundance: once
CDR3aa: CSALSTRNSYEQYF
CDR3nt: TGCAGTGCTTTAAGCACCAGGAACTCCTACGAGCAGTACTTC

d_gene: -
j_gene: TRBJ1-6
v_gene: TRBV7-2
abundance: -
CDR3aa: CASSALTYRLPLHF
CDR3nt: TGTGCCAGCAGCGCCCTTACTTATAGGTTACCCCTCCACTTT

d_gene: TRBD2
j_gene: TRBJ2-1
v_gene: TRBV4-2
abundance: -
CDR3aa: CASSYLGLAGEGEQFF
CDR3nt: TGTGCCAGCAGCTATTTGGGACTAGCGGGAGAGGGTGAGCAGTTCTTC

d_gene: TRBD2
j_gene: TRBJ2-1
v_gene: TRBV5-1
abundance: few
CDR3aa: CASSLGLAGSGEQFF
CDR3nt: TGCGCCAGCAGCTTGGGACTAGCGGGGAGCGGTGAGCAGTTCTTC

d_gene: -
j_gene: TRBJ1-4
v_gene: TRBV27
abundance: -
CDR3aa: CASSITGINEKLFF
CDR3nt: TGTGCCAGCAGTATTACTGGTATTAATGAAAAACTGTTTTTT

d_gene: TRBD2
j_gene: TRBJ2-3
v_gene: TRBV18
abundance: -
CDR3aa: CASSPLAGDLRDTQYF
CDR3nt: TGTGCCAGCTCACCCCTGGCGGGGGACCTGAGGGATACGCAGTATTTT

d_gene: -
j_gene: TRBJ1-1
v_gene: TRBV5-1
abundance: -
CDR3aa: CASSWAGENTEAFF
CDR3nt: TGCGCCAGCAGCTGGGCCGGTGAGAACACTGAAGCTTTCTTT

d_gene: TRBD1
j_gene: TRBJ2-7
v_gene: TRBV2
abundance: -
CDR3aa: CASSGVRTGASYEQYF
CDR3nt: TGTGCCAGCAGTGGGGTCCGGACAGGGGCCTCCTACGAGCAGTACTTC

d_gene: TRBD2
j_gene: TRBJ2-3
v_gene: TRBV20-1
abundance: -
CDR3aa: CSARGLAGADTQYF
CDR3nt: TGCAGTGCTAGAGGACTAGCGGGGGCAGATACGCAGTATTTT

d_gene: -
j_gene: TRBJ2-1
v_gene: TRBV9
abundance: -
CDR3aa: CASSLHGNEQFF
CDR3nt: TGTGCCAGCAGCCTACATGGGAACGAGCAGTTCTTC

d_gene: -
j_gene: TRBJ2-6
v_gene: TRBV12-3/TRBV12-4
abundance: -
CDR3aa: CASSLRGGLSGANVLTF
CDR3nt: TGTGCCAGCAGTTTAAGGGGCGGCCTCTCTGGGGCCAACGTCCTGACTTTC

d_gene: -
j_gene: TRBJ1-5
v_gene: TRBV29-1
abundance: -
CDR3aa: CSVPKGINQPQHF
CDR3nt: TGCAGCGTTCCCAAGGGGATCAATCAGCCCCAGCATTTT

d_gene: TRBD2
j_gene: TRBJ2-5
v_gene: TRBV27
abundance: -
CDR3aa: CASSLFSGGLQETQYF
CDR3nt: TGTGCCAGCAGTTTATTCAGCGGGGGCTTACAAGAGACCCAGTACTTC

d_gene: -
j_gene: TRBJ2-1
v_gene: TRBV20-1
abundance: few
CDR3aa: CSAHWATPYNEQFF
CDR3nt: TGCAGTGCCCACTGGGCTACTCCGTACAATGAGCAGTTCTTC